In this sample, the clone carrying this T cell receptor beta chain turned up many times. Antigen specificity is unknown. The data derive from a study of beta chain features in type 1 diabetes. Expressed TCRB transcripts got sequenced, as all isolated RNA was reverse transcribed. Average reads for naive, central memory and regulatory T cell samples were roughly 3.4 million. Sequencing was performed with immunoSEQ multiplex PCR; in TCRdb, only in-frame clones are kept and a portion is missing. The sample has 100,000 to 150,000 clones, 9% seen once; the top ten hold approximately 0.7%. Study results and limitations: Moderate yet significant TCRB CDR3 shortening was seen in Type 1 diabetes patients in all four CD4+ subsets. Sampled from patients, naive, central memory and Treg TCRB repertoires appeared more similar than those sampled from healthy donors.

Trimming took off 0 bases at V and 3 bases at J, with 6 bases between the two ends. CDR3 size: 13 residues. Germline V gene lookup returns CDR1 KGHSH and CDR2 LQKENI. Sequenced material: central memory CD4+ T cells from blood. This receptor was taken from a man aged 30 to 39 with type 1 diabetes. The chain joins TRBV18 to TRBJ2-7, with no clear D. The CDR3 region is CASSPPPGYEQYF. The CDR3 region has the DNA TGTGCCAGCTCACCACCCCCCGGCTACGAGCAGTACTTC.